There are many counts of the clone carrying this T cell receptor beta chain. Graves' hyperthyroidism was deemed stable absent ophthalmopathy progression within 18 months. Recently diagnosed hyperthyroidism of less than 2 months' duration affected patients aged 18 to 65. Patients were excluded for uncontrolled infection, other autoimmune disease, pregnancy or lactation. The data were taken from a study of T cells in Graves' hyperthyroidism and ophthalmopathy. The investigators amplified TCR beta CDR3 regions from RNA transcripts. HTBI primers were used for first-round RT-PCR of the TCR CDR3. TCRdb itself ran the multiplex PCR reads through MiXCR, one entry per CDR3 protein. There are 300,000 or so distinct CDR3 sequences in the sample; about 21% occur only once, and around 45% lies in the top ten. V was pared by 2 bases and J by 9 bases, with 9 bases between. Germline values: CDR1 LGHDT, CDR2 YNNKEL (reference sequence). The CDR3 is 12 residues long.

This sequence originates from a woman in her fifties or sixties with Graves' hyperthyroidism. The sequenced material came from blood. The chain joins TRBV3-1 to TRBJ2-3; D possibly corresponds to TRBD2 (7 bases). The CDR3 sequence: CASSQRGGTQYF. CDR3 coding DNA: TGTGCCAGCAGCCAAAGGGGGGGGACGCAGTATTTT.